The 32 T cell receptor beta chains listed next were all sequenced from one sample in a study of blood T cell repertoires in COVID-19. Produced via immunoSEQ multiplex PCR; TCRdb's table is partial and in-frame only. The sample carries about 31,000 clones, roughly nine tenths recorded once. What was sequenced was peripheral blood. These receptors were obtained from an elderly man with acute or convalescent COVID-19.

V and J are TRBV6-5 and TRBJ1-5; a weak D match, TRBD1 (6 bases). Trimming cost V 8 bases and J 3 bases, with 17 bases left between them. In germline, CDR1 is MNHEY, CDR2 SVGAGI. The CDR3 is 15 amino acids. This CDR3 reads CASSGGGRVNQPQHF. The DNA of the CDR3 is TGTGCCAGCTCCGGGGGGGGGCGCGTCAATCAGCCCCAGCATTTT.

This sequence joins TRBV2 and TRBJ2-3, with 8 bases that match TRBD2. In germline, CDR1 is SNHLY, CDR2 FYNNEI. The CDR3 spans 15 residues. V dropped 4 bases and J dropped 3; count of bases not matched to a gene: 6. As DNA, the CDR3 is TGTGCCAGCAGTGCGGGTAGCGGGACGACAGATACGCAGTATTTT. The encoded protein is CASSAGSGTTDTQYF.

The chain combines TRBV2 with TRBJ1-2, with D perhaps matching TRBD1 (6 bases). CDR1 and CDR2 from the germline V gene are SNHLY and FYNNEI. The CDR3 runs 14 residues. V was pared by 4 bases and J by 4 bases, with 13 bases between. CDR3 nucleotide sequence: TGTGCCAGCAGTGTAAACAGGGAGACCTATGGCTACACCTTC. Its protein product is CASSVNRETYGYTF.

The genes are TRBV19 and TRBJ2-2, with D perhaps TRBD2 (6 bases). The CDR3 is 15 amino acids. V was pared by 5 bases and J by 5 bases, with 15 bases between. Per germline, CDR1 LNHDA and CDR2 SQIVND (reference sequence). In DNA form, the CDR3 reads TGTGCCAGTAGTCCCGAGACCCGGGGGACCGGGGAGCTGTTTTTT. Protein: CASSPETRGTGELFF.

The chain uses TRBV12-3 or TRBV12-4 and TRBJ2-5; no definite D call. The CDR3 consists of 12 residues. Trimming cost V 3 bases and J 5 bases, with 7 bases left between them. This CDR3 is CASSFARETQYF. CDR3 bases: TGTGCCAGCAGTTTTGCTAGGGAGACCCAGTACTTC.

The CDR3 sequence is CAINTGGNYGYTF. The CDR3 DNA follows: TGTGCCATCAACACAGGGGGCAACTATGGCTACACCTTC. The chain recombines TRBV10-3 with TRBJ1-2; TRBD1 aligns across 9 bases. The CDR3 runs to 13 residues. CDR1 is ENHRY and CDR2 is SYGVKD in the germline V gene. J lost 2 bases, V lost 7 bases, and 2 bases had no gene match.

This clone was observed once. The rearrangement uses TRBV18 and TRBJ2-1, with a possible D match to TRBD2 (6 bases). V was clipped by 2 bases and J by 6 bases, with 11 bases between them. The CDR3 is 14 residues long. Germline-derived CDR1 and CDR2 are KGHSH and LQKENI. CDR3 bases: TGTGCCAGCTCACCAGGTCAGGGAGGCAATGAGCAGTTCTTC. This translates into CASSPGQGGNEQFF. Supplemented by reference TRBV18 and TRBJ2-1, the full variable domain reads NAGVMQNPRHLVRRRGQEARLRCSPMKGHSHVYWYRQLPEEGLKFMVYLQKENIIDESGMPKERFSAEFPKEGPSILRIQQVVRGDSAAYFCASSPGQGGNEQFFGPGTRLTVL.

In its sample, this clone was seen once. This CDR3 is CASSVSGASYNEQFF. The CDR3, as DNA: TGTGCCAGCAGCGTTAGCGGAGCCTCCTACAATGAGCAGTTCTTC. This chain connects TRBV9 to TRBJ2-1; D possibly corresponds to TRBD2 (6 bases). CDR1 is SGDLS and CDR2 is YYNGEE in the germline V gene. Trimming pared 2 bases from V and 0 bases from J, leaving 9 bases between. The CDR3 loop spans 15 amino acids.

The rearrangement uses TRBV6-1 and TRBJ2-2; D not resolved. This CDR3 is 15 amino acids long. V was trimmed by 2 bases and J by 0 bases, leaving 7 bases between them. Germline V gene lookup returns CDR1 MNHNS and CDR2 SASEGT. The CDR3 spells CASSEPRANTGELFF. The CDR3 coding sequence is TGTGCCAGCAGTGAACCGAGAGCGAACACCGGGGAGCTGTTTTTT.

The chain links TRBV29-1 to TRBJ2-7; D possibly corresponds to TRBD1 (5 bases). Per the germline V gene, CDR1 is SQVTM and CDR2 is ANQGSEA. The CDR3 has 13 residues. V shed 8 bases and J shed 0 bases, with 14 bases lying between them. CDR3 region: CSPRQKPSYEQYF. The CDR3 bases are TGCAGCCCCCGACAGAAACCCTCCTACGAGCAGTACTTC.

CDR3 loop: CASSLETSGGGHEQYF. The CDR3 nucleotides are TGTGCCAGCAGCTTAGAGACTAGCGGGGGGGGCCACGAGCAGTACTTC. The chain is built from TRBV7-6 and TRBJ2-7; 14 nucleotides match TRBD2. Trimming cost V 1 base and J 5 bases; bases outside gene matches: 4. From germline, CDR1 is SGHVS and CDR2 FNYEAQ. The CDR3 length is 16 residues.

The rearrangement uses TRBV30 and TRBJ1-2; no clear D gene. The CDR3 has 13 residues. Trimming removed 2 bases from V and 7 bases from J, with 14 bases in between. From germline, CDR1 is GTSNPN and CDR2 SVGIG (reference sequence). The CDR3 nucleotides are TGTGCCTGGAGTCCCGCGGTCCAGTCTGGCTACACCTTC. Translated: CAWSPAVQSGYTF.

In DNA form, the CDR3 reads TGTGCCAGTAACTACGACAGGGCTGGGGCCAACGTCCTGACTTTC. Translated: CASNYDRAGANVLTF. V and J are TRBV19 and TRBJ2-6; 7 bases map to TRBD1. CDR1 and CDR2 from the germline V gene are LNHDA and SQIVND (reference sequence). With V trimmed by 7 bases and J by 2 bases, 5 bases remained unmatched. The CDR3 is 15 residues long.

V usage is TRBV7-3 and J usage is TRBJ1-2; D is possibly TRBD1 (5 bases). The CDR3 spans 14 residues. Trimming removed 1 base from V and 8 bases from J, with 14 bases in between. CDR1 is SGHTA and CDR2 is FQGTGA in the germline V gene. CDR3 protein: CASSLSPQGRGYTF. The CDR3 nucleotides are TGTGCCAGCAGCTTAAGCCCCCAGGGAAGAGGCTACACCTTC.

The V and J genes are TRBV5-4 and TRBJ1-2, with TRBD1 matching 8 bases. V dropped 2 bases and J dropped 6; count of bases not matched to a gene: 6. This CDR3 spans 14 amino acids. Germline V CDR1 and CDR2: SGHNT, YYREEE (reference sequence). The CDR3 loop is CASSFMDRADGYTF. The CDR3 nucleotides read TGTGCCAGCAGCTTTATGGACAGGGCAGATGGCTACACCTTC.

The chain recombines TRBV27 with TRBJ2-2; D gene ambiguous. The V end was cut by 5 bases, the J end by 1 base, with 2 bases between. Germline values: CDR1 MNHEY, CDR2 SMNVEV (reference sequence). The CDR3 extends over 12 amino acids. In nucleotides, the CDR3 is TGTGCCAGCAGTCTGAACACCGGGGAGCTGTTTTTT. Translated: CASSLNTGELFF.

The genes are TRBV19 and TRBJ2-2; 10 bases are shared with TRBD2. Trimming took 6 bases from V and 2 from J; bases not matched to a gene: 9. The CDR3 loop spans 17 amino acids. The germline gives CDR1 LNHDA, CDR2 SQIVND (reference sequence). The DNA for the CDR3 is TGTGCCAGTAGCACTGGCCAGCGGGGGGGAAACACCGGGGAGCTGTTTTTT. Translating gives CASSTGQRGGNTGELFF.

The genes are TRBV9 and TRBJ2-3; 9 nucleotides match TRBD2. The CDR3 has 16 amino acids. The germline V gene encodes CDR1 SGDLS and CDR2 YYNGEE. With V trimmed by 0 bases and J by 3 bases, 5 bases remained unmatched. This chain's CDR3 is CASSVGASGETDTQYF. CDR3 in DNA: TGTGCCAGCAGCGTAGGAGCTAGCGGGGAAACAGATACGCAGTATTTT. Full variable domain (remainder filled in from reference TRBV9 and TRBJ2-3): DSGVTQTPKHLITATGQRVTLRCSPRSGDLSVYWYQQSLDQGLQFLIQYYNGEERAKGNILERFSAQQFPDLHSELNLSSLELGDSALYFCASSVGASGETDTQYFGPGTRLTVL.

V gene TRBV7-6 combines with J gene TRBJ1-5, with D hard to call. Trimming cost V 5 bases and J 2 bases, with 22 bases left between them. This CDR3 spans 18 amino acids. Looked up from germline, CDR1 is SGHVS and CDR2 is FNYEAQ. For the CDR3, the DNA is TGTGCCAGCAGCCCCGCAGTGAGTTCCCGGGGAGGCAATCAGCCCCAGCATTTT. Its protein product is CASSPAVSSRGGNQPQHF.

V gene TRBV16 combines with J gene TRBJ1-5; D not resolved. Germline loops: CDR1 KGHSY, CDR2 FQNENV. This CDR3 has 14 residues. The V end lost 4 bases, the J end lost 1 base, and 8 bases lay between the germline ends. CDR3 amino acids: CASSREISNQPQHF. The CDR3 DNA reads as TGTGCCAGCAGCCGCGAGATCAGCAATCAGCCCCAGCATTTT.

The chain joins TRBV24-1 to TRBJ2-3, with D hard to call. V gave up 10 bases and J gave up 2 bases, with 12 bases separating them. CDR3 length: 13 residues. Germline CDR1 is KGHDR and CDR2 is SFDVKD. The CDR3 bases are TGTGCCACGTCAGAACAGCTCACAGATACGCAGTATTTT. It encodes CATSEQLTDTQYF.

This clone was seen just once. The rearrangement uses TRBV28 and TRBJ1-5, with 10 bases identical to TRBD1. This CDR3 has 15 residues. Losses at the gene ends were 6 bases for V and 7 bases for J; bases not matched to a gene: 9. Germline V gives CDR1 MDHEN, CDR2 SYDVKM. The CDR3 DNA reads as TGTGCCAGCAGACCCCTTCGGACAGGGGGACAGCCCCAGCATTTT. It is translated as CASRPLRTGGQPQHF.

The chain couples TRBV29-1 to TRBJ2-5, with 10 bases matching TRBD1. CDR3 length: 15 amino acids. Germline trimming cut 3 bases from V and 4 bases from J; bases unmatched to any gene: 8. CDR1 and CDR2 (germline): SQVTM, ANQGSEA. CDR3 protein: CSVEEDRGRRETQYF. CDR3 coding DNA: TGCAGCGTTGAGGAAGACAGGGGGCGCAGAGAGACCCAGTACTTC.

The chain has TRBV5-1 and TRBJ1-2; D unclear. The CDR3 totals 13 residues. V was cut by 5 bases and J by 8 bases, with 16 bases left in between. The germline V gene has CDR1 SGHRS and CDR2 YFSETQ. The CDR3 DNA sequence: TGCGCCAGCAGGGCGCCCCAGATGAGGGGCTACACCTTC. Translated, it gives CASRAPQMRGYTF.

This rearrangement joins TRBV6-4 to TRBJ1-2; D remains ambiguous. The V end lost 7 bases, the J end lost 4 bases, and 13 bases lay between the germline ends. Germline CDR1 and CDR2: MRHNA and SNTAGT. The CDR3 runs to 13 residues. The CDR3 sequence: CASNMLFTYGYTF. The CDR3 nucleotides are TGTGCCAGCAACATGCTCTTCACCTATGGCTACACCTTC.

The genes are TRBV3-1 (or the pseudogene TRBV3-2) and TRBJ2-7; the match to TRBD1 covers 8 bases. The germline V gene encodes CDR1 LGHDT and CDR2 YNNKEL (reference sequence). The J segment lost 4 bases and the V segment lost 4 bases, leaving 9 bases of the junction unmatched. The CDR3 covers 15 residues. DNA of the CDR3: TGTGCCAGCAGCCCTGGACAGGGTGAGGGGTACGAGCAGTACTTC. Residues: CASSPGQGEGYEQYF.

The V and J genes are TRBV12-3 or TRBV12-4 and TRBJ2-2, with TRBD2 as a possible D gene (6 bases). This CDR3 has 13 residues. Trimming removed 6 bases at V and 6 bases at J, with 11 bases between. CDR3: CASRFGGPGELFF. CDR3 nucleotides: TGTGCCAGCAGATTCGGGGGACCCGGGGAGCTGTTTTTT.

In DNA form, the CDR3 reads TGCAGCGTTGTGCTTCAGGGGAGACTGTTTTTT. Translation gives CSVVLQGRLFF. The chain employs TRBV29-1 and TRBJ1-4; TRBD1 might be the D (6 bases). V was cut by 4 bases and J by 13 bases, with 13 bases left in between. CDR3 length: 11 residues. Germline V CDR1 and CDR2: SQVTM, ANQGSEA.

This sequence joins TRBV7-6 and TRBJ2-7, with no clear D. Germline CDR1 and CDR2: SGHVS and FNYEAQ. V lost 1 base and J lost 4, with 8 bases in between. The length of the CDR3 is 13 residues. CDR3 sequence reads: CASSLDNQYEQYF. The CDR3 DNA follows: TGTGCCAGCAGCTTAGACAACCAGTACGAGCAGTACTTC.

The rearrangement joins TRBV9 to TRBJ1-6; 8 bases are shared with TRBD1. This CDR3 has 14 amino acids. Unmatched junction bases numbered 6, after V lost 4 bases and J lost 9 bases. The germline gives CDR1 SGDLS, CDR2 YYNGEE. CDR3 protein: CASSSTGAGSPLHF. CDR3 coding DNA: TGTGCCAGCAGCTCGACAGGGGCAGGTTCACCCCTCCACTTT.

This chain links TRBV7-9 with TRBJ1-1; the D is unclear. CDR1 and CDR2 (germline): SEHNR, FQNEAQ (reference sequence). Trimming left V 11 bases short and J 3 bases short, with 16 bases between. The CDR3 sequence is 13 residues long. Here the CDR3 reads CASRRLEDTEAFF. Written as DNA, the CDR3 is TGTGCCTCCCGACGATTGGAGGACACTGAAGCTTTCTTT.

The chain couples TRBV18 to TRBJ1-3; D is perhaps TRBD1 (6 bases). The germline CDR1 and CDR2 sequences are KGHSH and LQKENI. This CDR3 contains 18 residues. Trimming left V 2 bases short and J 0 bases short, with 17 bases between. The CDR3 DNA reads as TGTGCCAGCTCACCAACGACAGGCCAGATCAGCTCTGGAAACACCATATATTTT. Protein product: CASSPTTGQISSGNTIYF.